This T cell receptor (beta chain) is from a study of CD4 T cells in relation to SARS-CoV-2 and coronaviruses. Background on the study: Negative control cultures got HIV-1 Nef peptides or no peptide.

Unexposed donor CD4+ T cells date from about 2011-2018, before the COVID-19 pandemic. After about ten days of culture, CD4+ T cells were isolated. Unexposed-donor CD4+ T cells were probed with SARS-CoV-2 S/N and four cold-coronavirus spikes, cells permitting. The method was immunoSEQ multiplex PCR; TCRdb's version includes in-frame clones alone and lacks a portion of them. The sample contains 20,000 or so clones, 68% of which appear only once. Germline loops: CDR1 GTSNPN, CDR2 SVGIG (reference sequence). V shed 0 bases and J shed 5 bases, with 16 bases lying between them. This CDR3 has 15 residues. On this clone itself: What it binds is not known.

Sequenced material: CD4+ T cells from PBMCs, cultured in vitro. The chain has TRBV30 and TRBJ2-5; a weak D match, TRBD2 (6 bases). The sequence came from a human donor in good health. CDR3 residues: CAWSVVGGVGETQYF. CDR3 nucleotide sequence: TGTGCCTGGAGTGTAGTTGGCGGGGTGGGCGAGACCCAGTACTTC.